This entry is about one T cell receptor beta chain. The data are from a study of graft-versus-host responses after intestinal transplantation. The table came from immunoSEQ multiplex PCR; TCRdb's copy has only in-frame clones and leaves some out. The sample lists about 97,000 clones, around nine tenths occurring once. The V gene's germline CDR1 is SQVTM and CDR2 ANQGSEA. The V and J ends lost 4 bases and 4 bases respectively, with 14 bases between them. The CDR3 consists of 13 residues. Material: PBMCs, obtained around 68 weeks after intestinal transplant. The clonotype was recovered from a human patient who received an intestinal transplant, so some T cells may come from the graft donor. V and J are TRBV29-1 and TRBJ2-7; maybe TRBD2 (5 bases). This CDR3 is CSVVGHGEYEQYF. The CDR3 DNA is TGCAGCGTTGTAGGGCACGGGGAGTACGAGCAGTACTTC.